This note documents a single T cell receptor beta chain sequence. Antigen unknown. These data belong to a study of cytomegalovirus exposure and HLA in healthy donors. The PCR ran on 60 Vbeta and 13 Jbeta primers. Sequencing was performed with immunoSEQ multiplex PCR; in TCRdb, only in-frame clones are kept and a portion is missing. The profile shows 35,000 to 40,000 clones, approximately 90% of them singletons. Study-level findings and limits: Sequence variants that were highly shared formed a cluster that was likely a sequencing artifact. Later analysis associated a missense DCLRE1C variant with TCR beta V- and J-gene trimming.

Sequencing was carried out using PBMCs. This receptor was taken from a woman aged 18-29 years in good health and CMV-seronegative.

The CDR3 is CASSPPRADNEQFF. Written as DNA, the CDR3 is TGTGCCAGCAGTCCCCCTCGAGCGGACAATGAGCAGTTCTTC. J is TRBJ2-1 and V is TRBV6-5, with D possibly being TRBD2 (5 bases). Trimming pared 5 bases from V and 5 bases from J, leaving 13 bases between. Germline values: CDR1 MNHEY, CDR2 SVGAGI. CDR3 size: 14 residues.